The following is a TCR beta chain sequence with its context. Its antigen target is currently unknown. One base away there is no much larger clone; base qualities are not given. Other DNA sequences in this specimen translate into the identical CDR3. The source of the sample is a study of blood T cell repertoires in COVID-19 (dated by TCRdb to about 2020). Broadly, across the study: Collaborator samples came from the United States, Italy and Spain and covered acute and convalescent phases of COVID-19. The dataset comprised deeply sampled blood TCRbeta repertoires from subjects exposed to, actively infected with, or recovered from COVID-19. Where available, HLA class I and class II types were taken from metadata supplied by the sample provider and were not determined by assay-based typing. Nearly every sample came with metadata listing a de-identified subject ID, COVID-19 status, age in years and sex. The prospective study material was composed of cDNA or gDNA derived from T cells, B-cell-depleted T cells, or PBMCs. The repertoires were released in a freely available public database meant as a resource for research on the immune response to SARS-CoV-2. The samples were drawn from two sources: the first 160 participants of the ongoing ImmuneRACE study, and fewer than 1,500 subjects contributed by 6 global collaborators.

CDR1 SGHAT and CDR2 FQDESV are derived from the germline V gene (reference sequence). Unmatched junction bases come to 3, with V trimmed by 1 base and J by 4 bases. The CDR3, cysteine through phenylalanine, is 14 amino acids long. The read is trimmed to its CDR3 DNA, 42 bases read in frame from base 1. The collaborating institutions used their own protocols to collect whole blood in K2EDTA tubes. Collaborator samples were shipped for TCRbeta analysis as frozen whole blood, isolated PBMCs, or DNA extracted from either sample type. Study-wide conclusions, independent of this receptor: The amount of clinical and demographic metadata varied by source and participant and was provided uncurated.

TCRbeta CDR3 regions were amplified from genomic DNA using the immunoSEQ Assay, a bias-controlled multiplex PCR. In the original analysis: Within the assay, amplification of reference gene primers was used to estimate how many nucleated cells each sample contained. To quantify the absolute abundance of each unique TCRbeta CDR3 rearrangement, sequence reads were collapsed and filtered. Productive Simpson clonality was computed per sample as the square root of Simpson's diversity index over productive rearrangements. TCRdb took this table from immuneACCESS and kept in-frame rearrangements with V and J called. Such tables lack part of the clones; where checked against another copy, unresolved V genes explain under half of the gap, and the rest is unexplained. V and J calls and clone size are those listed in that table; D and trimming were worked out from the DNA. The sample profile shows some 200,000 clones; about 85% of them were found once. The leading ten clones occupy 20% to 25% of the sample.

The clonotype was recovered from a man between 60 and 70 years old with active or convalescent COVID-19. The sample taken for sequencing was peripheral blood. The rearranged segments are TRBV11-1 and TRBJ1-1, with 7 bases in between that match TRBD1. The CDR3 reads as follows: CASSLGPGGTEAFF. The sequenced DNA: TGTGCCAGCAGCTTAGGTCCAGGGGGCACTGAAGCTTTCTTT. Supplemented by the reference TRBV11-1 and TRBJ1-1 proteins around the CDR3, the complete variable domain is EAEVAQSPRYKITEKSQAVAFWCDPISGHATLYWYRQILGQGPELLVQFQDESVVDDSQLPKDRFSAERLKGVDSTLKIQPAELGDSAMYLCASSLGPGGTEAFFGQGTRLTVV.